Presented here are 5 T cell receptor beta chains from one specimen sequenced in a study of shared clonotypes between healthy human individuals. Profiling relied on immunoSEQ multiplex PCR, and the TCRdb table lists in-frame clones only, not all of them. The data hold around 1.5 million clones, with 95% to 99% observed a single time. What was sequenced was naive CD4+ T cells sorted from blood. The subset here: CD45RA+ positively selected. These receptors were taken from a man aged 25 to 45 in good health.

CDR3 loop: CASTVGLLNYGYTF. The DNA for the CDR3 is TGTGCCAGCACCGTAGGACTACTCAACTATGGCTACACCTTC. The chain is built from TRBV28 and TRBJ1-2; no definite D call. Germline V lookup: CDR1 MDHEN, CDR2 SYDVKM. This CDR3 spans 14 amino acids. V was shortened by 7 bases and J by 2 bases, with 14 bases between the two germline ends.

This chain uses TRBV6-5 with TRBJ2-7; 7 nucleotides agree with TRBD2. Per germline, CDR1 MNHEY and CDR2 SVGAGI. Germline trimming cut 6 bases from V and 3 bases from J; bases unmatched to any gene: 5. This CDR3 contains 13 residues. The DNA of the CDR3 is TGTGCCAGCAGGGCGGGAGCGCTCTACGAGCAGTACTTC. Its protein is CASRAGALYEQYF.

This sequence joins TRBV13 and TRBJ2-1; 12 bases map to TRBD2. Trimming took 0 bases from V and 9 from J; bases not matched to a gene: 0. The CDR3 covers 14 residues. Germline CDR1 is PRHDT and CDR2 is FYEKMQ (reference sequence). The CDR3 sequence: CASSLGLAGGEQFF. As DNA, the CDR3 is TGTGCCAGCAGCTTAGGACTAGCGGGAGGTGAGCAGTTCTTC.

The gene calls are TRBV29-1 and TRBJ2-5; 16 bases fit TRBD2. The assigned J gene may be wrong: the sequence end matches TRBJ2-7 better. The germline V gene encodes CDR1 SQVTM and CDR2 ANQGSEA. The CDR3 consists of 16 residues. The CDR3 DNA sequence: TGCAGCGCAAAATTGGGGACTAGCGGGAGGGCCTACGAGCAGTACTTC. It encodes CSAKLGTSGRAYEQYF.

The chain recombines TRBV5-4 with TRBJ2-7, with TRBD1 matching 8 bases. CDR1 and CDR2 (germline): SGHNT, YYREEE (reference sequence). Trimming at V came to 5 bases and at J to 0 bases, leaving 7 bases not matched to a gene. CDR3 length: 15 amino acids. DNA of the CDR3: TGTGCCAGCAGTTCACCCGGGACAGGCTCCTACGAGCAGTACTTC. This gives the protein CASSSPGTGSYEQYF.